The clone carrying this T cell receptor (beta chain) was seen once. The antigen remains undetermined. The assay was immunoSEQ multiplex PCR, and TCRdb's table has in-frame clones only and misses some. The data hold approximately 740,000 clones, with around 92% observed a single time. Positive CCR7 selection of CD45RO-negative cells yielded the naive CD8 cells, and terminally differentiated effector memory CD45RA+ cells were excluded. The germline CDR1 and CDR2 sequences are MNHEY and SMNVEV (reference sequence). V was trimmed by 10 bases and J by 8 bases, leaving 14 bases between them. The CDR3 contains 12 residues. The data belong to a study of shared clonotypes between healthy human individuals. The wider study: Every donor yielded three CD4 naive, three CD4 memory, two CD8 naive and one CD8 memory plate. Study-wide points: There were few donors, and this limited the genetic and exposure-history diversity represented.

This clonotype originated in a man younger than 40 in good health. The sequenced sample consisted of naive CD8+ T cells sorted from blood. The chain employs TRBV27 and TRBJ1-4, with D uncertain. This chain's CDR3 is CATHGVDEKLFF. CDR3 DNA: TGTGCCACCCACGGTGTCGACGAAAAACTGTTTTTT. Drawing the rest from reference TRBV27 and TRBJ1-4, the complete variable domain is EAQVTQNPRYLITVTGKKLTVTCSQNMNHEYMSWYRQDPGLGLRQIYYSMNVEVTDKGDVPEGYKVSRKEKRNFPLILESPSPNQTSLYFCATHGVDEKLFFGSGTQLSVL.